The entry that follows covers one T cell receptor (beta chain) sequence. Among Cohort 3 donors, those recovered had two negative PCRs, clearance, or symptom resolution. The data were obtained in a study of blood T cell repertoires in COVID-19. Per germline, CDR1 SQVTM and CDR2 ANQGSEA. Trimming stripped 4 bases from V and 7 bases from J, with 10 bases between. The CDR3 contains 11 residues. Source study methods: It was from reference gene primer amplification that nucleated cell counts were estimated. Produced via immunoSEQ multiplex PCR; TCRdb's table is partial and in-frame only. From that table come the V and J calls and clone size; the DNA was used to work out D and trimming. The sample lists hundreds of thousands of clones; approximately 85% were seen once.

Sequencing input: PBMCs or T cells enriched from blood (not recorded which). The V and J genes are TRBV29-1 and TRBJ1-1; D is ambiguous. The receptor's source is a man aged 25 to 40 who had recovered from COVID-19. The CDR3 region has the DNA TGCAGCGTTGGTATAGGGAGTGAAGCTTTCTTT. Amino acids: CSVGIGSEAFF.